These T cell receptor beta chains were read from a single sample in a study of T cells after yellow fever vaccination. TCRdb re-derived calls from the 5' RACE reads in MiXCR, one entry per CDR3 protein. This sample carries under 500,000 distinct CDR3 sequences, approximately 18% of them seen once, and the ten largest clones take about 18%. The sample in question was PBMCs, obtained before the yellow fever booster vaccination. The source of these receptors is a man between 18 and 35 years old who received the YFV17D yellow fever vaccine. CDR3s include the opening cysteine and the closing phenylalanine or tryptophan. The D gene is left open where the match is weak. Clone size is stated in some rows and not others, as once, few, many or a class when expanded.

V gene	D gene	J gene	clone size	CDR3 DNA	CDR3 protein
TRBV7-8	TRBD1	TRBJ2-7	few	TGTGCCAGCAGCCAACGGACAGGACGGAGCGAGCAGTACTTC	CASSQRTGRSEQYF
TRBV12-5	.	TRBJ2-7	few	TGTGCTAGTGGTTTTACATATGAGGAAACCTACGAGCAGTACTTC	CASGFTYEETYEQYF
TRBV20-1	.	TRBJ1-1	.	TGCAGTGCTAGATTTCCAGGGCTGAACACTGAAGCTTTCTTT	CSARFPGLNTEAFF
TRBV5-1	.	TRBJ2-5	.	TGCGCCAGCAGCTTGGGGGTGGACTACCAAGAGACCCAGTACTTC	CASSLGVDYQETQYF
TRBV9	.	TRBJ2-5	.	TGTGCCAGCAGCAAAAATGTCGAGGGGCAAGAGACCCAGTACTTC	CASSKNVEGQETQYF
TRBV12-3/TRBV12-4	.	TRBJ2-7	many	TGTGCCAGCAGCCCCCCCACCCGCTACGAGCAGTACTTC	CASSPPTRYEQYF
TRBV18	.	TRBJ2-5	few	TGTGCCAGCTCACCACCGGCATCCCAAGAGACCCAGTACTTC	CASSPPASQETQYF
TRBV3-1	.	TRBJ1-5	few	TGTGCCAGCAGCCAAGCCAGGTCCAATCAGCCCCAGCATTTT	CASSQARSNQPQHF
TRBV7-2	.	TRBJ1-2	few	TGTGCCAGCAGCCAGACCTGGGACTATGGCTACACCTTC	CASSQTWDYGYTF
TRBV5-1	.	TRBJ1-1	few	TGCGCCAGCAGCTTGTTGGCCAGTAACACTGAAGCTTTCTTT	CASSLLASNTEAFF
TRBV20-1	.	TRBJ1-5	few	TGCAGTGCTAGAGGGTACAGTGTTCAGCCCCAGCATTTT	CSARGYSVQPQHF
TRBV15	.	TRBJ2-7	few	TGTGCCACCAGCAGCCCGACAGGTCCACCCTACGAGCAGTACTTC	CATSSPTGPPYEQYF
TRBV5-8	.	TRBJ1-3	.	TGTGCCAGCAGCTTCGGGGGGCTTGGAAACACCATATATTTT	CASSFGGLGNTIYF
TRBV3-1	.	TRBJ1-1	few	TGTGCCAGCAGCCAGGGGTCATTACTAGACACTGAAGCTTTCTTT	CASSQGSLLDTEAFF